Shown below are 20 T cell receptor beta chains from a single sample sequenced in a study of blood T cell repertoires in COVID-19 (dated by TCRdb to 2020 to 2021). Libraries were made using the immunoSEQ multiplex PCR assay. Imported from immuneACCESS, the table was reduced by TCRdb to in-frame sequences with V and J called. These copies leave out some clones; in studies compared against another copy, an unresolved V gene accounts for under half, and the cause of the remainder is not known. In all, the sample holds approximately 300,000 clones, and about nine tenths of those were seen once. The biggest ten clones account for 1% of the sample. Source material: peripheral blood. The receptors here all came from a man aged 50 or older with active or convalescent COVID-19.

The CDR3 DNA reads TGTGCCAGCAGTTACTCGAGAGGGACAGGGGGCTCTGGCTACACCTTC. It translates to CASSYSRGTGGSGYTF. This chain links TRBV6-5 with TRBJ1-2, with 12 positions matching TRBD1. CDR1 MNHEY and CDR2 SVGAGI come from the germline V gene. This CDR3 has 16 amino acids. V gave up 0 bases and J gave up 7 bases; unmatched junction bases: 6.

The chain links TRBV28 to TRBJ2-3; TRBD2 aligns across 11 bases. The CDR3 totals 16 residues. The V gene's germline CDR1 is MDHEN and CDR2 SYDVKM. The V and J ends lost 3 bases and 0 bases, in that order; junction bases with no gene match: 2. In DNA, the CDR3 is TGTGCCAGCAGTTTGCGACTAGCGGGGAGCACAGATACGCAGTATTTT. Protein sequence: CASSLRLAGSTDTQYF.

The chain joins TRBV21-1 to TRBJ2-2; the table assigns TRBD2, which was not confirmed against the DNA. TRBV21-1 is designated a pseudogene. The CDR3 has 14 residues. CDR3 sequence reads: CAGLARGNTGELFF. The CDR3 DNA reads TGTGCCGGATTAGCCCGGGGTAACACCGGGGAGCTGTTTTTT.

The chain couples TRBV28 to TRBJ1-2; D may be TRBD1 (5 bases). Germline V gene lookup returns CDR1 MDHEN and CDR2 SYDVKM. V was trimmed by 5 bases and J by 4 bases, leaving 17 bases between them. The CDR3 is 15 amino acids. The CDR3 sequence is CASSPAGVSLYGYTF. The CDR3 bases are TGTGCCAGCAGTCCGGCGGGGGTATCACTCTATGGCTACACCTTC.

The gene calls are TRBV5-1 and TRBJ2-1, with 8 bases identical to TRBD2. Germline values: CDR1 SGHRS, CDR2 YFSETQ. Trimming at V came to 4 bases and at J to 6 bases, leaving 12 bases not matched to a gene. The CDR3 loop spans 16 amino acids. The CDR3 nucleotides read TGCGCCAGCAGCACCGCCGGGACTAGGGCCGGCAATGAGCAGTTCTTC. Residues: CASSTAGTRAGNEQFF.

This clone was observed a single time. Here the CDR3 reads CASSLWQGDQPQHF. The CDR3 DNA reads TGTGCCAGCAGCTTGTGGCAGGGGGATCAGCCCCAGCATTTT. This chain connects TRBV5-8 to TRBJ1-5; TRBD1 matches at 7 bases. V lost 1 base to trimming and J lost 5 bases; unmatched junction nucleotides: 3. Per the germline V gene, CDR1 is SGHTS and CDR2 is YDEGEE. This CDR3 is built from 14 residues. The full variable domain, in which reference TRBV5-8 and TRBJ1-5 provide the parts outside the CDR3, is EAGVTQSPTHLIKTRGQQATLRCSPISGHTSVYWYQQALGLGLQFLLWYDEGEERNRGNFPPRFSGRQFPNYSSELNVNALELEDSALYLCASSLWQGDQPQHFGDGTRLSIL.

This chain uses TRBV9 with TRBJ1-2; TRBD1 matches 7 bases. The CDR3 is 17 amino acids. CDR1 and CDR2 (germline): SGDLS, YYNGEE. The V and J ends lost 4 bases and 4 bases, in that order; junction bases with no gene match: 16. CDR3 residues: CASSNPWNRGRSYGYTF. CDR3 DNA: TGTGCCAGCAGCAACCCGTGGAACAGGGGACGCAGCTATGGCTACACCTTC.

Of note for this clone: This same CDR3 is encoded by further DNA sequences in the sample. The V call is TRBV7-9, the J call TRBJ2-3; D is ambiguous. CDR3 length equals 12 residues. V was cut by 1 base and J by 4 bases, with 3 bases left in between. CDR1 is SEHNR and CDR2 is FQNEAQ in the germline V gene (reference sequence). Here the CDR3 DNA reads TGTGCCAGCAGCTTAGTAGCAGATACGCAGTATTTT. Its protein product is CASSLVADTQYF.

CDR3 region: CASSFSVQATNEKLFF. CDR3 nucleotide sequence: TGTGCCAGCAGCTTCTCCGTGCAGGCAACTAATGAAAAACTGTTTTTT. This chain connects TRBV7-9 to TRBJ1-4, with no clear D. The germline gives CDR1 SEHNR, CDR2 FQNEAQ (reference sequence). With 3 bases removed from V and 0 bases from J, the gap between germline ends came to 11 bases. The CDR3 contains 16 residues.

The V and J genes are TRBV19 and TRBJ2-3; 9 bases are shared with TRBD1. Germline V gene sequence: CDR1 LNHDA, CDR2 SQIVND (reference sequence). The CDR3 covers 17 residues. V shed 6 bases, J shed 5 bases, and the junction held 15 bases outside the gene matches. The CDR3 nucleotides are TGTGCCAGTAGCCCCCCCCTACCGGGACAGGGTATAGATACGCAGTATTTT. Its protein product is CASSPPLPGQGIDTQYF.

This sequence joins TRBV6-1 and TRBJ2-1, with D possibly being TRBD1 (5 bases). The length of the CDR3 is 14 residues. Trimming pared 1 base from V and 2 bases from J, leaving 6 bases between. Germline V CDR1 and CDR2: MNHNS, SASEGT. CDR3 sequence: CASSEGRAYNEQFF. The CDR3 DNA reads as TGTGCCAGCAGTGAAGGCAGGGCCTACAATGAGCAGTTCTTC.

This clone is a singleton in its sample. V usage is TRBV5-4 and J usage is TRBJ2-5, with 7 bases fitting TRBD1. The CDR3 extends over 15 amino acids. CDR1 SGHNT and CDR2 YYREEE come from the germline V gene (reference sequence). After removal of 4 bases from V and 1 base from J, the junction contained 7 bases not matched to a gene. In nucleotides, the CDR3 is TGTGCCAGCAGCACCGGCCAGGGGGTCCAAGAGACCCAGTACTTC. Translation gives CASSTGQGVQETQYF.

This clone was observed once. The gene calls are TRBV23-1 and TRBJ1-2; possible D gene TRBD1, 6 bases. TRBV23-1 is treated as an ORF (open reading frame) with a function not yet certain. The length of the CDR3 is 13 residues. Between the trimmed V and J ends, which lost 11 bases and 2 bases, there was a span of 15 bases. The CDR3 DNA is TGCGCCGGGACATTACAGCAAAACTATGGCTACACCTTC. Translated, it gives CAGTLQQNYGYTF.

The V gene is TRBV2, the J gene TRBJ1-6; TRBD1 agrees at 7 bases. The germline gives CDR1 SNHLY, CDR2 FYNNEI. The junction had 11 bases not matched to a gene; V was cut back by 8 bases and J by 7 bases. This CDR3 contains 15 residues. The CDR3 DNA reads TGTGCCAGCCGTAGACCGGGACAGTCAAATTCACCCCTCCACTTT. Its translation is CASRRPGQSNSPLHF. Complete variable domain (other parts from reference TRBV2 and TRBJ1-6): EPEVTQTPSHQVTQMGQEVILRCVPISNHLYFYWYRQILGQKVEFLVSFYNNEISEKSEIFDDQFSVERPDGSNFTLKIRSTKLEDSAMYFCASRRPGQSNSPLHFGNGTRLTVT.

The J gene is TRBJ1-5, the V gene TRBV4-2; D unresolved. CDR1 and CDR2 (germline): LGHNA, YNFKEQ. The V and J ends lost 2 bases and 0 bases respectively, with 5 bases between them. This CDR3 is built from 14 residues. The CDR3 sequence: CASSQSLSNQPQHF. CDR3 DNA sequence: TGTGCCAGCAGCCAATCCCTTAGCAATCAGCCCCAGCATTTT.

The rearrangement links TRBV28 to TRBJ1-5, with TRBD1 matching over 7 bases. The germline V gene has CDR1 MDHEN and CDR2 SYDVKM. CDR3 length equals 16 residues. The J segment lost 0 bases and the V segment lost 7 bases, leaving 9 bases of the junction unmatched. The CDR3 region is CASTPPTGFSNQPQHF. The DNA for the CDR3 is TGTGCCAGCACACCCCCGACAGGGTTTAGCAATCAGCCCCAGCATTTT. The whole variable domain, filled in from reference TRBV28 and TRBJ1-5, reads DVKVTQSSRYLVKRTGEKVFLECVQDMDHENMFWYRQDPGLGLRLIYFSYDVKMKEKGDIPEGYSVSREKKERFSLILESASTNQTSMYLCASTPPTGFSNQPQHFGDGTRLSIL.

This chain joins TRBV7-9 and TRBJ2-4, with TRBD1 identical over 8 bases. The CDR3 contains 17 residues. The trim removed 5 bases at V and 0 bases at J, leaving 9 bases unmatched. Germline V gene lookup returns CDR1 SEHNR and CDR2 FQNEAQ (reference sequence). The CDR3 loop reads CASSDQGQGLAKNIQYF. CDR3 bases: TGTGCCAGCAGCGACCAAGGACAGGGTCTAGCCAAAAACATTCAGTACTTC. Full variable domain (outside the CDR3, taken from reference TRBV7-9 and TRBJ2-4): DTGVSQNPRHKITKRGQNVTFRCDPISEHNRLYWYRQTLGQGPEFLTYFQNEAQLEKSRLLSDRFSAERPKGSFSTLEIQRTEQGDSAMYLCASSDQGQGLAKNIQYFGAGTRLSVL.

This chain links TRBV7-3 with TRBJ1-6; D is ambiguous. The V end lost 5 bases, the J end lost 11 bases, and 16 bases lay between the germline ends. The CDR3 has 14 residues. Germline V gene data show CDR1 as SGHTA and CDR2 as FQGTGA. Here the CDR3 reads CASSPNAVMTPLHF. CDR3 bases: TGTGCCAGCAGCCCGAACGCGGTGATGACACCCCTCCACTTT.

The chain links TRBV5-1 to TRBJ2-1; the D gene is possibly TRBD2 (6 bases). The V gene lost 3 bases and the J gene lost 10 bases, with 14 bases spanning the gap. CDR1 SGHRS and CDR2 YFSETQ come from the germline V gene. The CDR3 has 13 residues. The CDR3 DNA is TGCGCCAGCAGCTCAGGGAGGAGGGACGAGCAGTTCTTC. Amino acids: CASSSGRRDEQFF.

The J gene is TRBJ2-3, the V gene TRBV6-1; 7 nucleotides align to TRBD2. With 0 bases clipped from V and 0 bases from J, the junction kept 12 bases outside the gene matches. The CDR3 is made up of 19 amino acids. CDR1 MNHNS and CDR2 SASEGT come from the germline V gene. The chain's CDR3 is CASSEAPADERGSTDTQYF. DNA of the CDR3: TGTGCCAGCAGTGAAGCCCCCGCCGATGAGCGGGGAAGCACAGATACGCAGTATTTT.